The 13 T cell receptor beta chains presented below share a single source sample, sequenced in a study of beta chain features in type 1 diabetes. All of the isolated RNA was reverse transcribed, so expressed TCRB transcripts were sequenced. TCRdb keeps only in-frame clones here, not all; method: immunoSEQ multiplex PCR. The table lists about 900,000 clones, roughly 16% of them singletons. Sequencing used naive CD4+ T cells from blood. Every receptor here comes from a woman younger than 35 in good health.

The chain links TRBV10-2 to TRBJ2-7; the match to TRBD1 covers 7 bases. CDR3 length: 15 residues. Looked up from germline, CDR1 is WSHSY and CDR2 is SAAADI. Losses at the gene ends were 5 bases for V and 3 bases for J; bases not matched to a gene: 10. The CDR3: CASSKTGRKVYEQYF. DNA of the CDR3: TGCGCCAGCAGTAAGACAGGGCGGAAAGTCTACGAGCAGTACTTC.

This chain uses TRBV18 with TRBJ2-7, with D possibly being TRBD1 (6 bases). Germline V CDR1 and CDR2: KGHSH, LQKENI. Trimming stripped 2 bases from V and 3 bases from J, with 17 bases between. The CDR3 length is 16 residues. CDR3 in amino acids: CASSPNRAQGGYEQYF. The DNA of the CDR3 is TGTGCCAGCTCACCAAACAGGGCTCAAGGGGGCTACGAGCAGTACTTC.

The genes are TRBV6-5 and TRBJ2-1; D gene ambiguous. CDR1 is MNHEY and CDR2 is SVGAGI in the germline V gene. Deletions cut 5 bases from V and 3 bases from J, with 11 bases between. This CDR3 comprises 14 residues. The CDR3 sequence: CASSARVGYNEQFF. The CDR3, as DNA: TGTGCCAGCAGTGCTAGGGTTGGCTACAATGAGCAGTTCTTC.

This clone appeared a few times. The rearrangement joins TRBV15 to TRBJ2-1, with 10 bases fitting TRBD2. The CDR3 is 14 residues long. The trim removed 3 bases at V and 7 bases at J, leaving 3 bases unmatched. Germline loops: CDR1 LNHNV, CDR2 YYDKDF (reference sequence). The CDR3 DNA follows: TGTGCCACCAGCAGGGGACTAGCGATTAATGAGCAGTTCTTC. Its protein product is CATSRGLAINEQFF. The whole variable domain, filled in from reference TRBV15 and TRBJ2-1, reads DAMVIQNPRYQVTQFGKPVTLSCSQTLNHNVMYWYQQKSSQAPKLLFHYYDKDFNNEADTPDNFQSRRPNTSFCFLDIRSPGLGDTAMYLCATSRGLAINEQFFGPGTRLTVL.

The chain joins TRBV25-1 to TRBJ2-7; tentatively, D is TRBD2 (5 bases). Germline CDR1 reads MGHDK; CDR2 reads SYGVNS. This CDR3 is built from 12 residues. V was cut by 1 base and J by 6 bases, with 7 bases left in between. The CDR3 DNA sequence: TGTGCCAGCAGTGAATCACGGGGCGAGCAGTACTTC. Residues: CASSESRGEQYF.

This chain connects TRBV13 to TRBJ1-5, with 8 bases identical to TRBD1. The CDR3 runs 16 residues. Germline V gene lookup returns CDR1 PRHDT and CDR2 FYEKMQ (reference sequence). Here the CDR3 DNA reads TGTACCACCGAAACCGTCGACAGGGGTTCCAATCAGCCCCAGCATTTT. Protein: CTTETVDRGSNQPQHF.

This clone was recorded a few times. The gene calls are TRBV19 and TRBJ1-5; D is perhaps TRBD1 (6 bases). The ends were cut back, 7 bases at V and 2 bases at J, with 9 bases in the middle. Germline CDR1 and CDR2: LNHDA and SQIVND (reference sequence). This CDR3 region has 13 residues. The CDR3 region has the DNA TGTGCCAGTACCAGGGGAGGCAATCAGCCCCAGCATTTT. As protein: CASTRGGNQPQHF.

The sample holds a few counts of this clone. The chain recombines TRBV7-9 with TRBJ2-7; 9 positions match TRBD1. The germline CDR1 and CDR2 sequences are SEHNR and FQNEAQ (reference sequence). The CDR3 is 15 residues long. V was pared by 6 bases and J by 4 bases, with 10 bases of the junction left unmatched. The CDR3 loop is CASSRPLGQGYEQYF. The CDR3, as DNA: TGTGCCAGCAGTCGTCCGTTGGGACAGGGTTACGAGCAGTACTTC. Using reference TRBV7-9 and TRBJ2-7 for the parts outside the CDR3, the full variable domain is DTGVSQNPRHKITKRGQNVTFRCDPISEHNRLYWYRQTLGQGPEFLTYFQNEAQLEKSRLLSDRFSAERPKGSFSTLEIQRTEQGDSAMYLCASSRPLGQGYEQYFGPGTRLTVT.

The chain carries TRBV18 and TRBJ2-7, with D possibly being TRBD1 (6 bases). Looked up from germline, CDR1 is KGHSH and CDR2 is LQKENI. The CDR3 spans 14 residues. V lost 1 base and J lost 5, with 12 bases in between. The CDR3 region is CASSPQGVGNEQYF. The CDR3 region has the DNA TGTGCCAGCTCACCACAGGGGGTCGGCAACGAGCAGTACTTC. Supplemented by reference TRBV18 and TRBJ2-7, the full variable domain reads NAGVMQNPRHLVRRRGQEARLRCSPMKGHSHVYWYRQLPEEGLKFMVYLQKENIIDESGMPKERFSAEFPKEGPSILRIQQVVRGDSAAYFCASSPQGVGNEQYFGPGTRLTVT.

In DNA, the CDR3 is TGTGCCAGCAGCTATGGGGGACAGGGATACAATGAGCAGTTCTTC. Protein: CASSYGGQGYNEQFF. The chain carries TRBV11-2 and TRBJ2-1, with 9 positions matching TRBD1. V dropped 4 bases and J dropped 4; count of bases not matched to a gene: 5. Germline lookup yields CDR1 SGHAT and CDR2 FQNNGV. The CDR3 contains 15 residues. Full variable domain (outside the CDR3, taken from reference TRBV11-2 and TRBJ2-1): EAGVAQSPRYKIIEKRQSVAFWCNPISGHATLYWYQQILGQGPKLLIQFQNNGVVDDSQLPKDRFSAERLKGVDSTLKIQPAKLEDSAVYLCASSYGGQGYNEQFFGPGTRLTVL.

This clone was detected a few times. V usage is TRBV2 and J usage is TRBJ1-2; D is unresolved. The CDR3 contains 14 residues. The V end was cut by 0 bases, the J end by 5 bases, with 10 bases between. Germline V gene lookup returns CDR1 SNHLY and CDR2 FYNNEI. CDR3 amino acids: CASSEASPSYGYTF. CDR3 nucleotides: TGTGCCAGCAGTGAAGCTTCCCCCAGTTATGGCTACACCTTC.

This clone was recorded a few times. The chain uses TRBV28 and TRBJ1-1; D gene uncertain. Germline lookup yields CDR1 MDHEN and CDR2 SYDVKM. CDR3 length: 11 residues. Deletions cut 3 bases from V and 6 bases from J, with 5 bases between. This chain's CDR3 is CASSLGAEAFF. CDR3 coding DNA: TGTGCCAGCAGTTTGGGAGCTGAAGCTTTCTTT.

This clone occurred a few times. CDR3 amino acids: CASSLTTLSNLRVEYF. The DNA of the CDR3 is TGTGCCAGCAGCTTGACTACCTTGTCCAATCTACGCGTTGAGTACTTC. The chain carries TRBV5-6 and TRBJ2-7; D gene unclear. This CDR3 has 16 residues. V was pared by 1 base and J by 11 bases, with 25 bases between. From germline, CDR1 is SGHDT and CDR2 YYEEEE.